Listed below are T cell receptor beta chains from one sample, sequenced in a study of cytomegalovirus exposure and HLA in healthy donors. TCRdb keeps only in-frame clones here, not all; method: immunoSEQ multiplex PCR. The table includes about 240,000 clones, more than 75% detected once. The sequencing sample was made of PBMCs. Every receptor here comes from a woman under 40 in good health and CMV-seropositive. CDR3s include the opening cysteine and the closing phenylalanine or tryptophan. D genes are given only for firm matches. The size entry is marked missing in some rows and otherwise reads once, few, many or a size class.

CDR3 length | J gene | D gene | V gene | clone size | CDR3 protein | CDR3 DNA
18 | TRBJ2-5 | TRBD1 | TRBV4-1 | once | CASSQGLSTGGRKETQYF | TGCGCCAGCAGCCAAGGTCTGTCGACAGGGGGTAGGAAAGAGACCCAGTACTTC
15 | TRBJ2-7 | TRBD1 | TRBV28 | NA | CASSPGTGLFAGQYF | TGTGCCAGCAGTCCCGGGACAGGGCTGTTCGCCGGGCAGTACTTC
15 | TRBJ1-3 | TRBD1 | TRBV9 | NA | CASSAGGQGGNTIYF | TGTGCCAGCAGCGCAGGGGGACAGGGTGGAAACACCATATATTTT
16 | TRBJ2-7 | TRBD2 | TRBV11-3 | NA | CASSLLLAGASYEQYF | TGTGCCAGCAGCCTCCTACTAGCGGGGGCCTCCTACGAGCAGTACTTC
16 | TRBJ2-2 | NA | TRBV21-1 | once | CASSKVPGQGTGELFF | TGTGCCAGCAGCAAAGTTCCCGGACAGGGTACCGGGGAGCTGTTTTTT
15 | TRBJ1-4 | TRBD1 | TRBV19 | NA | CASSINTGAREKLFF | TGTGCCAGTAGTATAAATACAGGGGCAAGAGAAAAACTGTTTTTT
13 | TRBJ1-5 | NA | TRBV27 | NA | CASSFLSNQPQHF | TGTGCCAGCAGTTTTCTCAGCAATCAGCCCCAGCATTTT
17 | TRBJ2-2 | NA | TRBV13 | once | CASSLVGTFANTGELFF | TGTGCCAGCAGCTTAGTGGGCACATTCGCGAACACCGGGGAGCTGTTTTTT
16 | TRBJ1-2 | NA | TRBV6-1 | once | CASSEAPGGANYGYTF | TGTGCCAGCAGTGAAGCCCCCGGGGGGGCAAACTATGGCTACACCTTC
15 | TRBJ2-3 | NA | TRBV6-5 | NA | CASSPMTDYTDTQYF | TGTGCCAGCAGTCCAATGACGGACTACACAGATACGCAGTATTTT
12 | TRBJ2-7 | NA | TRBV28 | NA | CASSSGQFSPYF | TGTGCCAGCAGTTCCGGACAGTTCTCACCGTACTTC
12 | TRBJ1-2 | NA | TRBV30 | NA | CAWSALSWGYTF | TGTGCCTGGAGTGCCCTATCGTGGGGCTACACCTTC
13 | TRBJ2-7 | NA | TRBV6-1 | once | CASSHRESYEQYF | TGTGCCAGCAGTCACAGGGAGTCCTACGAGCAGTACTTC
13 | TRBJ2-3 | NA | TRBV5-6 | NA | CASSFSGPDTQYF | TGTGCCAGCAGCTTCAGTGGTCCCGATACGCAGTATTTT
14 | TRBJ1-1 | NA | TRBV28 | once | CASSPAGEGTEAFF | TGTGCCAGCAGTCCGGCAGGGGAGGGCACTGAAGCTTTCTTT
13 | TRBJ1-2 | NA | TRBV19 | NA | CASRRGGAYGYTF | TGTGCCAGTCGCCGCGGTGGCGCCTATGGCTACACCTTC
15 | TRBJ2-3 | NA | TRBV2 | once | CASSPDPPGADTQYF | TGTGCCAGCAGCCCGGACCCACCCGGGGCAGATACGCAGTATTTT
17 | TRBJ1-3 | NA | TRBV10-3 | NA | CAISEHSGGNAGNTIYF | TGTGCCATCAGTGAGCATTCCGGGGGGAACGCTGGAAACACCATATATTTT
14 | TRBJ2-3 | NA | TRBV6-4 | NA | CASSASSGTDTQYF | TGTGCCAGCAGTGCTTCTAGCGGCACAGATACGCAGTATTTT
16 | TRBJ2-1 | TRBD1 | TRBV5-1 | NA | CASSFPRDRGIGEQFF | TGCGCCAGCAGCTTTCCCCGGGACAGGGGAATAGGTGAGCAGTTCTTC
12 | TRBJ1-4 | NA | TRBV7-6 | NA | CASSLVEGELFF | TGTGCCAGCAGCTTAGTAGAGGGTGAACTGTTTTTT
14 | TRBJ2-5 | NA | TRBV18 | NA | CASSLPPTGETQYF | TGTGCCAGCTCACTTCCCCCGACGGGAGAGACCCAGTACTTC
14 | TRBJ2-1 | TRBD2 | TRBV7-9 | NA | CASSFERDPREQFF | TGTGCCAGCAGCTTCGAGCGGGACCCTAGGGAGCAGTTCTTC
16 | TRBJ2-2 | TRBD2 | TRBV27 | NA | CASTRLAGGPSGELFF | TGTGCCAGCACCCGACTAGCGGGAGGGCCCTCGGGGGAGCTGTTTTTT
13 | TRBJ2-1 | NA | TRBV19 | NA | CASSHGLYNEQFF | TGTGCCAGTAGTCACGGACTGTACAATGAGCAGTTCTTC
16 | TRBJ2-1 | TRBD2 | TRBV4-2 | NA | CASSQIVAGGPGEQFF | TGTGCCAGCAGCCAGATAGTAGCGGGAGGGCCGGGTGAGCAGTTCTTC
13 | TRBJ2-7 | TRBD1 | TRBV25-1 | few | CASSYTGGGEQYF | TGTGCCAGCAGTTATACAGGGGGTGGCGAGCAGTACTTC
16 | TRBJ1-3 | NA | TRBV18 | few | CASSRGTYSSGNTIYF | TGTGCCAGCTCACGTGGGACTTATAGCTCTGGAAACACCATATATTTT
14 | TRBJ2-7 | TRBD1 | TRBV27 | NA | CASSGRDRGYEQYF | TGTGCCAGCAGTGGCCGGGACAGGGGGTACGAGCAGTACTTC
13 | TRBJ1-4 | TRBD1 | TRBV7-9 | NA | CASSRGQTEKLFF | TGTGCCAGCAGCCGGGGACAGACTGAAAAACTGTTTTTT
16 | TRBJ2-7 | TRBD2 | TRBV9 | few | CASSAGLAGVAYEQYF | TGTGCCAGCAGCGCGGGACTAGCGGGAGTAGCCTACGAGCAGTACTTC
15 | TRBJ2-7 | NA | TRBV27 | few | CASIPTGGGPGEQYF | TGTGCCAGCATTCCTACAGGGGGAGGGCCGGGAGAGCAGTACTTC
16 | TRBJ2-2 | TRBD2 | TRBV25-1 | few | CASSEATSGIYGELFF | TGTGCCAGCAGTGAGGCCACTAGCGGGATTTACGGGGAGCTGTTTTTT
16 | TRBJ1-2 | NA | TRBV7-9 | NA | CASSPSRGQRNYGYTF | TGTGCCAGCAGCCCTTCCAGAGGACAGAGAAACTATGGCTACACCTTC
14 | TRBJ2-7 | NA | TRBV14 | NA | CASSQEQYSREQYF | TGTGCCAGCAGCCAAGAGCAGTATTCTCGCGAGCAGTACTTC
14 | TRBJ2-7 | NA | TRBV11-3 | few | CASSSGTRTYEQYF | TGTGCCAGCAGTTCCGGGACAAGGACCTACGAGCAGTACTTC
16 | TRBJ2-3 | TRBD2 | TRBV7-9 | NA | CASSSGLAGDTDTQYF | TGTGCCAGCAGCTCCGGACTAGCGGGAGACACAGATACGCAGTATTTT
15 | TRBJ2-1 | TRBD2 | TRBV6-5 | NA | CASSPFSGRANEQFF | TGTGCCAGCAGTCCATTTAGCGGGAGAGCGAATGAGCAGTTCTTC
14 | TRBJ2-1 | NA | TRBV27 | NA | CASSSGGTLNEQFF | TGTGCCAGCAGTTCGGGCGGGACCCTCAATGAGCAGTTCTTC
14 | TRBJ1-3 | NA | TRBV9 | NA | CASSATALGNTIYF | TGTGCCAGCAGCGCGACAGCCCTTGGAAACACCATATATTTT
18 | TRBJ2-1 | TRBD2 | TRBV19 | NA | CASSIRGLAGVSYNEQFF | TGTGCCAGTAGTATCAGGGGACTAGCGGGAGTATCCTACAATGAGCAGTTCTTC
14 | TRBJ2-7 | NA | TRBV11-2 | few | CASSFSGHFYEQYF | TGTGCCAGCAGCTTCTCGGGACACTTCTACGAGCAGTACTTC
17 | TRBJ2-1 | TRBD2 | TRBV5-6 | NA | CASSFPRLADSYNEQFF | TGTGCCAGCAGCTTCCCCCGCCTAGCGGACTCCTACAATGAGCAGTTCTTC
14 | TRBJ2-2 | NA | TRBV19 | few | CASSRRTVTGELFF | TGTGCCAGTAGTCGTCGGACAGTAACCGGGGAGCTGTTTTTT
12 | TRBJ2-5 | TRBD1 | TRBV29-1 | NA | CSVGTGTETQYF | TGCAGCGTGGGGACAGGGACAGAGACCCAGTACTTC
12 | TRBJ2-7 | NA | TRBV21-1 | NA | CASSSGTYEQYF | TGTGCCAGCAGTTCCGGGACCTACGAGCAGTACTTC
13 | TRBJ2-1 | NA | TRBV6-1 | NA | CASSWTLYNEQFF | TGTGCCAGCAGTTGGACACTGTACAATGAGCAGTTCTTC